The source of this T cell receptor beta chain is a study of shared clonotypes between healthy human individuals. TCRdb's table, derived via immunoSEQ multiplex PCR, lists solely in-frame clones and lacks some. The sample contains 600,000 to 800,000 clones, approximately 77% of which appear only once. Trimming shortened V by 5 bases and J by 9 bases, and 14 bases separated the two germline ends. This CDR3 is built from 12 residues. Per the germline V gene, CDR1 is MDHEN and CDR2 is SYDVKM. The chain has TRBV28 and TRBJ2-7; D unresolved. The receptor was derived from a woman under 40 in good health. Sequencing was performed on memory CD4+ T cells sorted from blood. Indicated subset: CD45RA-negative fraction. In DNA form, the CDR3 reads TGTGCCAGCAGTCAGCAACCCCTGGGGCAGTACTTC. It yields the protein CASSQQPLGQYF.